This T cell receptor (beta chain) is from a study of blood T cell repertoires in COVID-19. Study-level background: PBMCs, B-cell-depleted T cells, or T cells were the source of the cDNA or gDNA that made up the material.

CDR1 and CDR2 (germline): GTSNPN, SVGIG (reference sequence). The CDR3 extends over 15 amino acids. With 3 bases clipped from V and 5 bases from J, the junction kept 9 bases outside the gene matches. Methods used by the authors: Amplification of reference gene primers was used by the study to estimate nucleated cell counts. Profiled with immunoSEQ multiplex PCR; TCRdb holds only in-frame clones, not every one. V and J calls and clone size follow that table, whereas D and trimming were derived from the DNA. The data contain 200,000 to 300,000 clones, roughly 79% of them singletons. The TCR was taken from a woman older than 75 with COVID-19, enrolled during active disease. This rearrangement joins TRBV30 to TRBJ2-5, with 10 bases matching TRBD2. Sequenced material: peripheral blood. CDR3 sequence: CAWRGSGGAWETQYF. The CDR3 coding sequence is TGTGCCTGGAGGGGGAGCGGGGGGGCCTGGGAGACCCAGTACTTC. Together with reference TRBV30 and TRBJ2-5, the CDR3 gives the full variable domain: SQTIHQWPATLVQPVGSPLSLECTVEGTSNPNLYWYRQAAGRGLQLLFYSVGIGQISSEVPQNLSASRPQDRQFILSSKKLLLSDSGFYLCAWRGSGGAWETQYFGPGTRLLVL.